This T cell receptor (beta chain) appears in the sequencing data of a study of PD-1 blockade in mismatch repair-deficient tumors. Study as a whole: Patients had approximately 11 mismatch repair-deficient cancer types and were previously treated and progressing. Findings of the study overall: After pembrolizumab, tumor-resident clones rose rapidly, then generally contracted before radiologic responses.

Sequencing was performed with immunoSEQ multiplex PCR; in TCRdb, only in-frame clones are kept and a portion is missing. The profile covers some 110,000 clones, with 60% to 85% appearing a single time and 4% to 6% taken by the ten largest. Trimming removed 2 bases at V and 1 base at J, with 17 bases between. Germline-derived CDR1 and CDR2 are SGHVS and FNYEAQ. The CDR3 runs to 17 residues. Every patient had mismatch repair deficiency by PCR or immunohistochemistry. Comments on this clone: What it recognizes is unknown.

This TCR was recovered from an adult with mismatch repair-deficient cancer. The chain recombines TRBV7-6 with TRBJ1-1; D is uncertain. Sequences were derived from peripheral blood, sampled 60 weeks after starting pembrolizumab. Here the CDR3 reads CASSLQRQATGNTEAFF. The CDR3 DNA follows: TGTGCCAGCAGCTTACAACGGCAGGCTACGGGGAACACTGAAGCTTTCTTT.